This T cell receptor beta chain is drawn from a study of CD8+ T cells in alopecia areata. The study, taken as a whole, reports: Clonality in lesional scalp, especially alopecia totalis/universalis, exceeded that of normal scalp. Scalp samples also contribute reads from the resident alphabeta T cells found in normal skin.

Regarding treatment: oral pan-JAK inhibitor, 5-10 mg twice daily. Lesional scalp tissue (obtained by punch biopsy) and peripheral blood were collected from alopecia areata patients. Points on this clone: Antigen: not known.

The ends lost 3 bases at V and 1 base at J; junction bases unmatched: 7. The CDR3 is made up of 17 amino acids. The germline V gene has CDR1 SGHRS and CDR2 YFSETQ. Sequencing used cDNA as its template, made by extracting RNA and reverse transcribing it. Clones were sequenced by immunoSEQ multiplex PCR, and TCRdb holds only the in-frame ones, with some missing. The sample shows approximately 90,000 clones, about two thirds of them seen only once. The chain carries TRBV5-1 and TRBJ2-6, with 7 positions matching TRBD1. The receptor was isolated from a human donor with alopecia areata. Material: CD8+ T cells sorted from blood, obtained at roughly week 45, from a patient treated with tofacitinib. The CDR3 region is CASSWGQSTSGANVLTF. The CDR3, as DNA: TGCGCCAGCAGCTGGGGACAGTCCACTTCTGGGGCCAACGTCCTGACTTTC. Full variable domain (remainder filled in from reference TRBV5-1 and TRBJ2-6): KAGVTQTPRYLIKTRGQQVTLSCSPISGHRSVSWYQQTPGQGLQFLFEYFSETQRNKGNFPGRFSGRQFSNSRSEMNVSTLELGDSALYLCASSWGQSTSGANVLTFGAGSRLTVL.